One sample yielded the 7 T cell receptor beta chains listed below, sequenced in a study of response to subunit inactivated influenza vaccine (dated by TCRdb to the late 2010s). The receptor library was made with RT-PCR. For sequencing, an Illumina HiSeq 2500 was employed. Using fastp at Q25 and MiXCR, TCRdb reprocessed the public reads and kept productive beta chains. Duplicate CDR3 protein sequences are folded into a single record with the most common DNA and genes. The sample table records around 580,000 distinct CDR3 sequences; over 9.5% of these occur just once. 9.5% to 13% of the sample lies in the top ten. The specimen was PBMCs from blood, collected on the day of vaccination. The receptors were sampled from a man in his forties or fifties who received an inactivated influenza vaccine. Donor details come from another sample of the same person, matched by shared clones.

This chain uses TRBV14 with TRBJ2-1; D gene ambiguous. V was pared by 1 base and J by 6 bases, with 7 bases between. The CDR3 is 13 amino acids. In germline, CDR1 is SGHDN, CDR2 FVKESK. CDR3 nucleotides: TGTGCCAGCAGCCAAGGGAGAGGCAATGAGCAGTTCTTC. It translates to CASSQGRGNEQFF.

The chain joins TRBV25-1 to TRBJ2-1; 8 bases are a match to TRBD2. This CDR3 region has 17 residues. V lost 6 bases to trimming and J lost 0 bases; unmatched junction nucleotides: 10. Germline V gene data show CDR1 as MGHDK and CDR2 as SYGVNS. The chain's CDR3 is CASSAPLAGSSYNEQFF. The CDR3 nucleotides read TGTGCCAGCAGCGCCCCCTTAGCGGGGAGCTCCTACAATGAGCAGTTCTTC.

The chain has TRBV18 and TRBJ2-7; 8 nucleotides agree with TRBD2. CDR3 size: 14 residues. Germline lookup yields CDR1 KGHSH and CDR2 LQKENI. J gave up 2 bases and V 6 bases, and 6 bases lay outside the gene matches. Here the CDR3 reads CASSPQRGTYEQYF. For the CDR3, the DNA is TGTGCCAGCTCCCCCCAGCGGGGGACCTACGAGCAGTACTTC.

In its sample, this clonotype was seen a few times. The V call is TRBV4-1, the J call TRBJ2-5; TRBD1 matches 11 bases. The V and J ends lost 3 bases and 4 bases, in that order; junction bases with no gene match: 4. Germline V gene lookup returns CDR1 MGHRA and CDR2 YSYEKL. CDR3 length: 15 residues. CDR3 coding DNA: TGCGCCAGCAGCCAGAAAGGGACAGGGGGAGAGACCCAGTACTTC. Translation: CASSQKGTGGETQYF.

The CDR3 loop reads CASSRGTSGVETQYF. CDR3 DNA sequence: TGCGCCAGCAGCCGAGGGACTAGCGGGGTAGAGACCCAGTACTTC. V is TRBV5-1 and J is TRBJ2-5; 13 nucleotides line up with TRBD2. The germline gives CDR1 SGHRS, CDR2 YFSETQ. CDR3 length: 15 residues. V was clipped by 4 bases and J by 4 bases; unmatched bases: 4.

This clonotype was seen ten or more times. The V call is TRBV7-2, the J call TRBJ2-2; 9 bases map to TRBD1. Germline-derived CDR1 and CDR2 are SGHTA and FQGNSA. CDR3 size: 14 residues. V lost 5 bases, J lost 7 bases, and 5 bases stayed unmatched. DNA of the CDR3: TGTGCCAGCAGCCCACAGGGGGCAATCGGGGAGCTGTTTTTT. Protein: CASSPQGAIGELFF. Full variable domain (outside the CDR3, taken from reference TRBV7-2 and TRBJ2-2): GAGVSQSPSNKVTEKGKDVELRCDPISGHTALYWYRQSLGQGLEFLIYFQGNSAPDKSGLPSDRFSAERTGGSVSTLTIQRTQQEDSAVYLCASSPQGAIGELFFGEGSRLTVL.

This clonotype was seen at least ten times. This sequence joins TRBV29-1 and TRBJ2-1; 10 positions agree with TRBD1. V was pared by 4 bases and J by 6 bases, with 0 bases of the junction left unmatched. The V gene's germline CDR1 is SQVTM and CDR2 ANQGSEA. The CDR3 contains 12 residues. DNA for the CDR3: TGCAGCGTTGGGACAGGGGGCAATGAGCAGTTCTTC. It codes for CSVGTGGNEQFF.